Below, one TCR beta chain is given with its context. The antigen is undetermined. This entry is derived from a study of T cell responses to AZD1222 COVID-19 vaccine. Broader study findings: A mostly white British donor set with more females was recruited, and clonal diversity was possibly underestimated.

The CDR3 is made up of 14 amino acids. Trimming removed 4 bases from V and 10 bases from J, with 14 bases in between. CDR1 and CDR2 from the germline V gene are LGHDT and YNNKEL (reference sequence). Data came from immunoSEQ multiplex PCR; TCRdb stores just in-frame clones and leaves some out. The top ten hold about 3.9% of the sample, which has fewer than 50,000 clones, around three quarters seen once. This TCR came from an adult in good health. The chain carries TRBV3-1 (or the pseudogene TRBV3-2) and TRBJ1-6, with TRBD1 as a possible D gene (5 bases). The sample here was peripheral blood, taken on day 0 of AZD1222 vaccination. CDR3 protein: CASSPATAKSPLHF. For the CDR3, the DNA is TGTGCCAGCAGCCCCGCGACAGCTAAATCACCCCTCCACTTT.